This TCR beta chain was identified during a study of radiation and T cells in renal cell carcinoma. This CDR3 region has 16 residues. CDR1 and CDR2 from the germline V gene are SGHTA and FQGNSA. After removal of 0 bases from V and 2 bases from J, the junction contained 5 bases not matched to a gene. This table comes from immunoSEQ multiplex PCR, and its TCRdb copy is limited to in-frame clones, with some not included. Of about 170,000 clones in the sample, about 88% were seen once. Study-level findings and limits: In blood, top tumor clones expanded by 2 weeks, shrinking by 4.

This clone appeared once. Its antigen is still unknown. Time point noted: blood 4 weeks post-SBRT, at nephrectomy. Regarding treatment: 15 Gy SBRT to primary tumor, nephrectomy 4 weeks later. Nephrectomy followed 15 Gy stereotactic body radiation by 4 weeks. The tumor was a clear cell renal cell carcinoma. The specimen comprised blood, sampled from a patient whose treatment included radiotherapy and nephrectomy. The J gene is TRBJ1-2, the V gene TRBV7-2, with 8 bases identical to TRBD1. The TCR comes from a woman between 45 and 60 years old with renal cell carcinoma. The CDR3 DNA reads as TGTGCCAGCAGCTTAGCGACCGGGACAGGAAACTATGGCTACACCTTC. Translated: CASSLATGTGNYGYTF.